Here is one TCR beta chain with its context. Profiling relied on immunoSEQ multiplex PCR, and the TCRdb table lists in-frame clones only, not all of them. The data contain 60,000 or so clones, around 93% of them singletons. These data belong to a study of OX40 agonist ivuxolimab in advanced cancers. Study at large: Previous treatment with anti-PD-1, anti-PD-L1 or anti-CTLA-4 therapy was allowed; about 37% had received some.

V lost 0 bases to trimming and J lost 7 bases, with 15 bases between them. Germline V lookup: CDR1 SGHVS, CDR2 FNYEAQ. The CDR3 has 16 residues. The sample in question was CD4+ or CD8+ T cells sorted from blood, obtained in a trial of the OX40 agonist ivuxolimab. The receptor's source is an adult with an advanced solid tumor such as melanoma, head and neck, liver or kidney cancer. The chain is built from TRBV7-6 and TRBJ1-4; D possibly corresponds to TRBD1 (6 bases). CDR3 amino acids: CASSLAWGARGEKLFF. The CDR3 nucleotides are TGTGCCAGCAGCTTAGCTTGGGGGGCCCGAGGTGAAAAACTGTTTTTT.